This TCR beta chain derives from a study of blood T cells in healthy people across ages. General observations from the study: It was the long-lived donors that had more naive CD4+ cells and higher diversity than aged donors. Older individuals had lower TCR beta diversity per million T cells (the decline was roughly linear).

This clonotype was seen a handful of times. What it recognizes is unknown. This CDR3 spans 19 amino acids. V lost 6 bases, J lost 0 bases, and 13 bases stayed unmatched. Germline assignment: CDR1 MNHNS and CDR2 SASEGT. Together with a sample-barcoded 5' primer, a J-beta primer mix was included in a second PCR lasting about 6 to 11 cycles. TCRdb recomputed calls from the 5' RACE reads with MiXCR, one row per CDR3 protein. Here the sample spans more than 650,000 distinct CDR3 sequences, 20% to 25% being singletons. V and J are TRBV6-1 and TRBJ2-6; TRBD1 matches at 8 bases. Specimen: blood. This TCR came from a man between 65 and 85 years old in good health. The CDR3 protein is CASSSPPGQVFSGANVLTF. Written as DNA, the CDR3 is TGTGCCAGCAGCTCCCCACCGGGACAGGTATTCTCTGGGGCCAACGTCCTGACTTTC.